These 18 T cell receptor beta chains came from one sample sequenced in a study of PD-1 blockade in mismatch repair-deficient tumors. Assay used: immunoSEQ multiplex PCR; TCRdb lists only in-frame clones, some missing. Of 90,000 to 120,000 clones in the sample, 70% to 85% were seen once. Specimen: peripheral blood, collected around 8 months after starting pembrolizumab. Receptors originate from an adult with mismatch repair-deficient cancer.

CDR3 nucleotide sequence: TGTGCCAGCAGCTTGGCGACAGATACAGATACGCAGTATTTT. Translating gives CASSLATDTDTQYF. The chain combines TRBV5-4 with TRBJ2-3; possibly TRBD1 for D (5 bases). The CDR3 spans 14 residues. The V end lost 0 bases, the J end lost 3 bases, and 8 bases lay between the germline ends. Germline V gene sequence: CDR1 SGHNT, CDR2 YYREEE (reference sequence).

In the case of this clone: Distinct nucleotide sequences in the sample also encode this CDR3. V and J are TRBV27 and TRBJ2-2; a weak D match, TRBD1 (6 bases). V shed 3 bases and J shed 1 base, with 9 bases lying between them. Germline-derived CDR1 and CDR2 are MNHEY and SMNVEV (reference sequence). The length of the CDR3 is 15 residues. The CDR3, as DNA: TGTGCCAGCAGTTTCCAGACAGGGAACACCGGGGAGCTGTTTTTT. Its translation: CASSFQTGNTGELFF.

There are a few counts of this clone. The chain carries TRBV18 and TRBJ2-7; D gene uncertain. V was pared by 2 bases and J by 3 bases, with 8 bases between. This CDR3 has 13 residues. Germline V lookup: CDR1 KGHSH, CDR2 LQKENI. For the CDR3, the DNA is TGTGCCAGCTCACCAATCGAACTCTACGAGCAGTACTTC. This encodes CASSPIELYEQYF. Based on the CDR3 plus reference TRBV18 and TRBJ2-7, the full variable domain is NAGVMQNPRHLVRRRGQEARLRCSPMKGHSHVYWYRQLPEEGLKFMVYLQKENIIDESGMPKERFSAEFPKEGPSILRIQQVVRGDSAAYFCASSPIELYEQYFGPGTRLTVT.

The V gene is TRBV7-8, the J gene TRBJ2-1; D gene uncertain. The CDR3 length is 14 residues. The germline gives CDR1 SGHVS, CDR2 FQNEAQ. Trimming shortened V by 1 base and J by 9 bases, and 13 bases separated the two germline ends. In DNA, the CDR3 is TGTGCCAGCAGCTTAGGGGCTGCCTCCGCTGAGCAGTTCTTC. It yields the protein CASSLGAASAEQFF.

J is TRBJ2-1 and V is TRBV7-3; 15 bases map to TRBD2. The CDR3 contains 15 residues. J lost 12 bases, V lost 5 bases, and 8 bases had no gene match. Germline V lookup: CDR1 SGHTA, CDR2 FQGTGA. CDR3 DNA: TGTGCCAGCAGCCCAGGACTAGCGGGAGGGCCTAGGCAGTTCTTC. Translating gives CASSPGLAGGPRQFF.

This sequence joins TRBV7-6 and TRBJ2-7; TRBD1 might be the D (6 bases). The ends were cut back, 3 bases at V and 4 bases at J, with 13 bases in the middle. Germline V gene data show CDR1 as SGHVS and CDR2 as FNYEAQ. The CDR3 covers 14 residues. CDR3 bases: TGTGCCAGCAGCTTCATTAAAGGGGGTTACGAGCAGTACTTC. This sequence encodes CASSFIKGGYEQYF.

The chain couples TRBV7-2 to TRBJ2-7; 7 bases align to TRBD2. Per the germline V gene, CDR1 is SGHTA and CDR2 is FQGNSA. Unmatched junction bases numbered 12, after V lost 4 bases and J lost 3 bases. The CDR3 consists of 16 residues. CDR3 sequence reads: CASSYRGSGTFYEQYF. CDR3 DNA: TGTGCCAGCAGCTACCGCGGCAGCGGGACCTTCTACGAGCAGTACTTC. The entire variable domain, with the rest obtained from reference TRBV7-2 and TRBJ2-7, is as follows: GAGVSQSPSNKVTEKGKDVELRCDPISGHTALYWYRQSLGQGLEFLIYFQGNSAPDKSGLPSDRFSAERTGGSVSTLTIQRTQQEDSAVYLCASSYRGSGTFYEQYFGPGTRLTVT.

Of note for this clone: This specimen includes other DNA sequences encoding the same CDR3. The CDR3 spells CASSLEGDSNQPQHF. For the CDR3, the DNA is TGCGCCAGCAGCTTGGAAGGAGATAGCAATCAGCCCCAGCATTTT. The V and J genes are TRBV5-1 and TRBJ1-5, with unresolved D. Trimming shortened V by 0 bases and J by 0 bases, and 7 bases separated the two germline ends. The CDR3 has 15 amino acids. CDR1 is SGHRS and CDR2 is YFSETQ in the germline V gene.

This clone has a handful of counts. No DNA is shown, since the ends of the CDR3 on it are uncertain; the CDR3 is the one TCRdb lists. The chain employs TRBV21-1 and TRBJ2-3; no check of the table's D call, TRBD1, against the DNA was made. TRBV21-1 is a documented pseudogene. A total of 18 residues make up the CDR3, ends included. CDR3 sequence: CASSIVGPGATVPDTQYF.

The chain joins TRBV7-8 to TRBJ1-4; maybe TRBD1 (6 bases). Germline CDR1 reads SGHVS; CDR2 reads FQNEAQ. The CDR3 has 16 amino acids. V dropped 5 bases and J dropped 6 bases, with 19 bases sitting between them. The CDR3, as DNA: TGTGCCAGCAGCCGGTGGGGGGGGCAATTTGATGAAAAACTGTTTTTT. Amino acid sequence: CASSRWGGQFDEKLFF.

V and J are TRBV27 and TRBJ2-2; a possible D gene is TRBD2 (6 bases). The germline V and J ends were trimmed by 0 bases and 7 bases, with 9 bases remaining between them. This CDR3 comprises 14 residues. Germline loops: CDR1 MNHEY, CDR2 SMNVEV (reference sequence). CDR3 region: CASSLSAGIGELFF. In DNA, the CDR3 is TGTGCCAGCAGTTTATCCGCGGGGATCGGGGAGCTGTTTTTT.

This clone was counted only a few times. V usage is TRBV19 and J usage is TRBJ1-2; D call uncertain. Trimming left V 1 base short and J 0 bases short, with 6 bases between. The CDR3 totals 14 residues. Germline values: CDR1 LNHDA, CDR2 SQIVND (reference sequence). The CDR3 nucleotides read TGTGCCAGTAGTATAGGGGGAGCTAACTATGGCTACACCTTC. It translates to CASSIGGANYGYTF.

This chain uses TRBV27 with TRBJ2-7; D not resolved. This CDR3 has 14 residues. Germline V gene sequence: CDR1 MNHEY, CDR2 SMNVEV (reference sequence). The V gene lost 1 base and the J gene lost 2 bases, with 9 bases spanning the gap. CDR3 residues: CASSLFGSTYEQYF. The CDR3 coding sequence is TGTGCCAGCAGTTTATTCGGTAGCACCTACGAGCAGTACTTC.

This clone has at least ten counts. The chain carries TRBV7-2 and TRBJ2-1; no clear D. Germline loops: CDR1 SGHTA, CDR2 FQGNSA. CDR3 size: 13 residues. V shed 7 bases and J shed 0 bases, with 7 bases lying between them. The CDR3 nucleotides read TGTGCCAGCACCCCCGGCTCCTACAATGAGCAGTTCTTC. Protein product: CASTPGSYNEQFF.

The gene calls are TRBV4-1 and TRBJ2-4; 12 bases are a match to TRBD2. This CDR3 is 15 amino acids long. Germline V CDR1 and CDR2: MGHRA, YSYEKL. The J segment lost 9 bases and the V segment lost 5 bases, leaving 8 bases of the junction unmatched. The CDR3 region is CASSWGLAGKGIQYF. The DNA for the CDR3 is TGCGCCAGCAGCTGGGGACTAGCGGGCAAAGGCATTCAGTACTTC.

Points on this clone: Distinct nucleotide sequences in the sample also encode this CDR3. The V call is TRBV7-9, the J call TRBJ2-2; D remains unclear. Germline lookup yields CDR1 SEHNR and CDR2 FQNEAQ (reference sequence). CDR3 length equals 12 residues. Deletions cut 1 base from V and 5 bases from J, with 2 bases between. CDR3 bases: TGTGCCAGCAGCTTAGGGACCGGGGAGCTGTTTTTT. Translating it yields CASSLGTGELFF.

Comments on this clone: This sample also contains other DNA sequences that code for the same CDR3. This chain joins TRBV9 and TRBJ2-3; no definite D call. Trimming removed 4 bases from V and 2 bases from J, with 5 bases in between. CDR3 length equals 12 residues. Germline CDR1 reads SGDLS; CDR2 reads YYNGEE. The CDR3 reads CASSPPTDTQYF. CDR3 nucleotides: TGTGCCAGCAGCCCCCCCACAGATACGCAGTATTTT.

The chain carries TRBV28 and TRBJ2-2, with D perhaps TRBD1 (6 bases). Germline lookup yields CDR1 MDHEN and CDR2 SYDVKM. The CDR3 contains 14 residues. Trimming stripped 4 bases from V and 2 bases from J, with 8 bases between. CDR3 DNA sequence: TGTGCCAGCAGTTGGGACACTAACACCGGGGAGCTGTTTTTT. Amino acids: CASSWDTNTGELFF.